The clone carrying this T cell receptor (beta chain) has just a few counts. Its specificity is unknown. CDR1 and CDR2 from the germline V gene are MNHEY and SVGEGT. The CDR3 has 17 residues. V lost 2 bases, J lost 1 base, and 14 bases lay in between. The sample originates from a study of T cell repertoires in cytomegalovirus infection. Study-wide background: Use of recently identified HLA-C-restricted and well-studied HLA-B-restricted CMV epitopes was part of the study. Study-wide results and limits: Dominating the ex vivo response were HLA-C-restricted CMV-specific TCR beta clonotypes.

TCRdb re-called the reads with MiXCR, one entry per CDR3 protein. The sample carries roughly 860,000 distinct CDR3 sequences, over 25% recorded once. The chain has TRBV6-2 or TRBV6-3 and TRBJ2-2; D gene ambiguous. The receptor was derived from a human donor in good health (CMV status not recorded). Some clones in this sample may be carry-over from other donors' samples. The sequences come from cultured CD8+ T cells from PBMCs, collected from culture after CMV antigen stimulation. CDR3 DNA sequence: TGTGCCAGCAGTTACGTTTTTCGCCAGATGAACACCGGGGAGCTGTTTTTT. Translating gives CASSYVFRQMNTGELFF.